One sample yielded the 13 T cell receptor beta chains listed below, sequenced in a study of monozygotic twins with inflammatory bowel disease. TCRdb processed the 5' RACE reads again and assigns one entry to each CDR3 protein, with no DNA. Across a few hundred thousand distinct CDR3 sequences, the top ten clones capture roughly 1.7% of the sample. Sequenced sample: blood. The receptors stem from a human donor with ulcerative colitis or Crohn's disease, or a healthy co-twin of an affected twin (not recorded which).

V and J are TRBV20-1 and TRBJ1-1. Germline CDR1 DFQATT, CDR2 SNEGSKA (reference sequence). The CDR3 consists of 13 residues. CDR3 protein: CSASRQQNTEAFF.

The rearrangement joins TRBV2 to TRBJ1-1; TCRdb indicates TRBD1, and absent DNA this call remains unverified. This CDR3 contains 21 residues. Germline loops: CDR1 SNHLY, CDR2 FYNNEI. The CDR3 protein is CASSVRPARRDSLTLNTEAFF.

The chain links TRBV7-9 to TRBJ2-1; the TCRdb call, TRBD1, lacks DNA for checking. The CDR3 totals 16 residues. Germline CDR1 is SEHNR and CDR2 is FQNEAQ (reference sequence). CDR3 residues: CASSPAPAGVSNEQFF.

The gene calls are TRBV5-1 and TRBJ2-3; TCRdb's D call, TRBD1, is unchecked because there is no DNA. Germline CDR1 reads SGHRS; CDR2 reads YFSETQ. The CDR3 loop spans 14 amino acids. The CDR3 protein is CASSLGAVGGREYF. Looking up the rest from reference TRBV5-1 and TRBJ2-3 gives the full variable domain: KAGVTQTPRYLIKTRGQQVTLSCSPISGHRSVSWYQQTPGQGLQFLFEYFSETQRNKGNFPGRFSGRQFSNSRSEMNVSTLELGDSALYLCASSLGAVGGREYFGPGTRLTVL.

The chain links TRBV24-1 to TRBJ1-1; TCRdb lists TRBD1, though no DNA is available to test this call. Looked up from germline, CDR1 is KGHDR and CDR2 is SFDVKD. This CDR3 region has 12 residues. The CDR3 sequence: CATSDSGTSAFF.

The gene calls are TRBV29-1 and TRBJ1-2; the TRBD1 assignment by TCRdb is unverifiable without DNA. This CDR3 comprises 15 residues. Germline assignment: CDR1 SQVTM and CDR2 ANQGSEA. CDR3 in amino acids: CSVEGGQGHLYGYTF.

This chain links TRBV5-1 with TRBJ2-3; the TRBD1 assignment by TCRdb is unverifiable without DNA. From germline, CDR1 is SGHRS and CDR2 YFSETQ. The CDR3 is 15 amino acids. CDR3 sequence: CASSRGQGHTDTQYF.

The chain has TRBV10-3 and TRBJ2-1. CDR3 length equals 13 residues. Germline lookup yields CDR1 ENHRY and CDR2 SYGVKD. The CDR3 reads CAISESRTGMQFF.

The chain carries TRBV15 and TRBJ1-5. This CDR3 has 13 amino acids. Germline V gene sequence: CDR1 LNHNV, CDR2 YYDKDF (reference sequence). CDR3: CATSNMGYQPHHF.

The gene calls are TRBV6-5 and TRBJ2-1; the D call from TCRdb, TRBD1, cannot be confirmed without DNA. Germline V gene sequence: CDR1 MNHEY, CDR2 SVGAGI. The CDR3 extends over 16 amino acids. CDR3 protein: CASSYSYRLAYNEQFF.

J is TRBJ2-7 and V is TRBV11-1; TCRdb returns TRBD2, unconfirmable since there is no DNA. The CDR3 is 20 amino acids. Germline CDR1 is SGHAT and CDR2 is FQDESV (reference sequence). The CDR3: CASSPIGGGISGGLRDEQYF.

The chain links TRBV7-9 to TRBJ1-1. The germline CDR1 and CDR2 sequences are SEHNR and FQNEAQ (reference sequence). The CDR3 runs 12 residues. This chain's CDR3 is CASSLRRTEAFF.

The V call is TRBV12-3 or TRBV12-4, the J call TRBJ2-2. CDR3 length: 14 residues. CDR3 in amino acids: CASSYAGNTGELFF.